This T cell receptor beta chain was captured by sequencing in a study of OX40 agonist ivuxolimab in advanced cancers. Study information: The treatment was a fully human IgG2 OX40 agonist, ivuxolimab. Study-level points and caveats: People who partly responded at 0.1-3.0 mg/kg had some of the least clonal expansion seen. The study observed clonal expansion of CD4+ and CD8+ blood T cells by week 6 at 0.1 to 3.0 mg/kg.

CDR3 size: 15 residues. Germline values: CDR1 SGHNT, CDR2 YYREEE (reference sequence). V dropped 4 bases and J dropped 4 bases, with 12 bases sitting between them. Comments on this clone: Its cognate antigen is unknown.

Samples were taken at baseline and on day 1 of cycles 4 and 7. The assay was immunoSEQ multiplex PCR, and TCRdb's table has in-frame clones only and misses some. The sample has about 53,000 clones; 85% to 90% are singletons. The specimen comprised CD4+ or CD8+ T cells sorted from blood, sampled in a trial of the OX40 agonist ivuxolimab. The receptor was isolated from an adult with an advanced solid tumor such as melanoma, head and neck, liver or kidney cancer. J is TRBJ1-6 and V is TRBV5-4; weak D call: TRBD1 (5 bases). The CDR3 DNA sequence: TGTGCCAGCAGCGTCGGGACGGAATATAATTCACCCCTCCACTTT. It translates to CASSVGTEYNSPLHF.